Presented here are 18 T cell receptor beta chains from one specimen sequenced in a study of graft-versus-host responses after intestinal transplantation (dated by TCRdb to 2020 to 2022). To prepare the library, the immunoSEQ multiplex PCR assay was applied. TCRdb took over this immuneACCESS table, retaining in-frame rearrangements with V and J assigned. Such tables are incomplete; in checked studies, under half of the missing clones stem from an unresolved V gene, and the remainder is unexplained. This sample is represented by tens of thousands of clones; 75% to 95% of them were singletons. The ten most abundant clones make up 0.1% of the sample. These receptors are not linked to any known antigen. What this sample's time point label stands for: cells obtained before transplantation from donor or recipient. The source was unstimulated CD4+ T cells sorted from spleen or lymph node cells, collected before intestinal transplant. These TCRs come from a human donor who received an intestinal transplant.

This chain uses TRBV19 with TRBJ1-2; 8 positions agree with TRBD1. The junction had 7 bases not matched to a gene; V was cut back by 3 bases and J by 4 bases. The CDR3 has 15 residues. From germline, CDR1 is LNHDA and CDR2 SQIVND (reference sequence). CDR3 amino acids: CASSIEPGGIYGYTF. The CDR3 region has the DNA TGTGCCAGTAGTATTGAGCCAGGGGGCATCTATGGCTACACCTTC.

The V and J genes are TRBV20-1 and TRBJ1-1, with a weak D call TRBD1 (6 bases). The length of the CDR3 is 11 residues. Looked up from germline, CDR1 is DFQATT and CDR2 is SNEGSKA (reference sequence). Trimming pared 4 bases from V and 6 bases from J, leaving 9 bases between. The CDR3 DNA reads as TGCAGTGCTACACAGGGCCCTGAAGCTTTCTTT. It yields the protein CSATQGPEAFF.

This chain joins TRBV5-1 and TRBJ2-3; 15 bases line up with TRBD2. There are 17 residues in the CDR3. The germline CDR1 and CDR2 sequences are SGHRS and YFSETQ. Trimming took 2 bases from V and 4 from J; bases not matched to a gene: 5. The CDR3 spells CASSFGLAGGFSDTQYF. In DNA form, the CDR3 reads TGCGCCAGCAGCTTCGGACTAGCGGGGGGGTTTTCAGATACGCAGTATTTT.

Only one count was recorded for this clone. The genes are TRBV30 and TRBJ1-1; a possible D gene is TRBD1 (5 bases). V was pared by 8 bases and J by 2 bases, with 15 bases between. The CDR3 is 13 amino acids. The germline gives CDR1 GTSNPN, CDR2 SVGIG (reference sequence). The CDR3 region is CARSDRLNTEAFF. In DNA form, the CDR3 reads TGTGCCCGATCAGACAGACTTAACACTGAAGCTTTCTTT.

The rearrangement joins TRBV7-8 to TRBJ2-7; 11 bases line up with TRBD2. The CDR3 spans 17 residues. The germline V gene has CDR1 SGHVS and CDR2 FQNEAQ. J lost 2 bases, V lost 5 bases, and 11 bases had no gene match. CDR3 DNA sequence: TGTGCCAGCAGCCCTCCTCTAGCGGGGGGCCCAACCTACGAGCAGTACTTC. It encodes CASSPPLAGGPTYEQYF.

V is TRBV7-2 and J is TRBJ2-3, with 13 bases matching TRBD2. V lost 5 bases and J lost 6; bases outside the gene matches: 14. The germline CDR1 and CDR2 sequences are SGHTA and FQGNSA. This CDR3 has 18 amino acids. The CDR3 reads CASSPEPGLAGLVDTQYF. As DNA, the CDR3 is TGTGCCAGCAGCCCAGAGCCGGGACTAGCGGGGCTCGTGGATACGCAGTATTTT.

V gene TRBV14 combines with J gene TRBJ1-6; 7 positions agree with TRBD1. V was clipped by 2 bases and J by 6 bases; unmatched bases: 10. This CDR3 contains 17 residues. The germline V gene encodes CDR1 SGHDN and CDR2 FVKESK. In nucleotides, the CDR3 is TGTGCCAGCAGCCAAAGACAGGGCCGCTTGGGTAATTCACCCCTCCACTTT. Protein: CASSQRQGRLGNSPLHF.

CDR3 residues: CAWSPPHSANTEAFF. In DNA form, the CDR3 reads TGTGCCTGGAGTCCCCCCCACAGTGCAAACACTGAAGCTTTCTTT. This sequence joins TRBV30 and TRBJ1-1; D gene unclear. V was cut by 2 bases and J by 2 bases, with 15 bases left in between. The CDR3 consists of 15 residues. Germline V gene lookup returns CDR1 GTSNPN and CDR2 SVGIG (reference sequence). The full variable domain, completed using reference TRBV30 and TRBJ1-1, is SQTIHQWPATLVQPVGSPLSLECTVEGTSNPNLYWYRQAAGRGLQLLFYSVGIGQISSEVPQNLSASRPQDRQFILSSKKLLLSDSGFYLCAWSPPHSANTEAFFGQGTRLTVV.

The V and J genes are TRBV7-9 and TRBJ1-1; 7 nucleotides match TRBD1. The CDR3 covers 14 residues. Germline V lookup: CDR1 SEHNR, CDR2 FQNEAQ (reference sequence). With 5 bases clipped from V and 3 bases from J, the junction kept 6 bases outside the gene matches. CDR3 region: CASSLRQGDTEAFF. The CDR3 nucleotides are TGTGCCAGCAGCCTGAGACAGGGAGACACTGAAGCTTTCTTT. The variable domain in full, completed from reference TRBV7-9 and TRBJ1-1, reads DTGVSQNPRHKITKRGQNVTFRCDPISEHNRLYWYRQTLGQGPEFLTYFQNEAQLEKSRLLSDRFSAERPKGSFSTLEIQRTEQGDSAMYLCASSLRQGDTEAFFGQGTRLTVV.

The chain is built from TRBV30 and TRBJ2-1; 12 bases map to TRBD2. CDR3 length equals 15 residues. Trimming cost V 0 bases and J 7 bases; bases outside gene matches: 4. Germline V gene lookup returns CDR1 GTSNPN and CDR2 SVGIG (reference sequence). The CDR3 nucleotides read TGTGCCTGGAGTGTAAGCCTAGCGGGGGGGAATGAGCAGTTCTTC. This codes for CAWSVSLAGGNEQFF.

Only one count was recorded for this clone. The CDR3: CSGSTGMNTEAFF. The DNA for the CDR3 is TGCAGCGGATCGACAGGCATGAACACTGAAGCTTTCTTT. The chain recombines TRBV29-1 with TRBJ1-1; maybe TRBD1 (6 bases). Trimming cost V 7 bases and J 0 bases, with 12 bases left between them. This CDR3 comprises 13 residues. From germline, CDR1 is SQVTM and CDR2 ANQGSEA.

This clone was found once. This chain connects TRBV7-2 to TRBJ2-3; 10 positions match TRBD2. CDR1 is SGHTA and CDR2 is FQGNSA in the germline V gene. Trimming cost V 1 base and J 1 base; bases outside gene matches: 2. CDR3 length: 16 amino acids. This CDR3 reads CASSLGGTSGTDTQYF. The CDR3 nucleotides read TGTGCCAGCAGCTTAGGCGGGACTAGCGGCACAGATACGCAGTATTTT.

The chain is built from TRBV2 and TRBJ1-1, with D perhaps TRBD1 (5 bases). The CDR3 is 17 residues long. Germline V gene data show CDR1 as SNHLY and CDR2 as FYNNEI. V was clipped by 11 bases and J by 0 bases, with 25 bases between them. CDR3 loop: CAVQPPLRGLVNTEAFF. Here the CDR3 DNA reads TGTGCCGTACAGCCCCCCCTAAGGGGTCTAGTGAACACTGAAGCTTTCTTT.

Written as DNA, the CDR3 is TGTGCCAGTAGTACGGACAGGCAAGAGACCCAGTACTTC. This sequence encodes CASSTDRQETQYF. This chain uses TRBV19 with TRBJ2-5, with TRBD1 matching over 7 bases. Germline CDR1 and CDR2: LNHDA and SQIVND (reference sequence). This CDR3 has 13 amino acids. V dropped 4 bases and J dropped 2; count of bases not matched to a gene: 1.

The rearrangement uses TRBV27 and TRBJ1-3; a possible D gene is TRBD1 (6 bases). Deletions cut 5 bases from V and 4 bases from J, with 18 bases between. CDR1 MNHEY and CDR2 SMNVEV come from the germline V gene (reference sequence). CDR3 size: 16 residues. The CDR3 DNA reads TGTGCCAGCAGTCTAACGATGGGGACACTCGGAAACACCATATATTTT. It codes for CASSLTMGTLGNTIYF.

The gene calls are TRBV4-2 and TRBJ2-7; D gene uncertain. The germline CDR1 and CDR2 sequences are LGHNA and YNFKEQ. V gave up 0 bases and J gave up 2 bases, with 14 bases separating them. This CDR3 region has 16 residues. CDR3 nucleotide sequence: TGTGCCAGCAGCCAAGAATCGACGGCCAGGACCTACGAGCAGTACTTC. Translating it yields CASSQESTARTYEQYF.

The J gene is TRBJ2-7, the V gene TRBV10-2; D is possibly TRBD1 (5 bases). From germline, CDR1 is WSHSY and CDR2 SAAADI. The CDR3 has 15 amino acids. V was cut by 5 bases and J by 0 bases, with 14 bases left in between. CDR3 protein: CASSNPGPSSYEQYF. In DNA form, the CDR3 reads TGCGCCAGCAGTAATCCAGGGCCTAGCTCCTACGAGCAGTACTTC.

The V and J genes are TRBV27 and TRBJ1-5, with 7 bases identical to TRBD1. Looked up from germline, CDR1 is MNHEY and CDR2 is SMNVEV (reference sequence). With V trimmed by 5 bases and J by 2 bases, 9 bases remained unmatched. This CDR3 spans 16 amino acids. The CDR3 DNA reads TGTGCCAGCAGTCCCCGACAGGGAGGAGGCAATCAGCCCCAGCATTTT. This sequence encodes CASSPRQGGGNQPQHF.